The 24 T cell receptor beta chains listed next were all sequenced from one sample in a study of technical replicates of blood from several donors. Sequenced by immunoSEQ multiplex PCR; TCRdb stores in-frame clones only, minus some. The sample has 45,000 to 60,000 clones, around 84% seen once. Sequenced sample: PBMCs. These receptors were collected from a human donor in good health. Some clones in this sample may be carry-over from other donors' samples.

CDR3: CASSAMSEQYF. CDR3 nucleotides: TGTGCCAGCAGTGCGATGAGCGAGCAGTACTTC. The chain couples TRBV2 to TRBJ2-7; D is ambiguous. CDR3 length: 11 residues. Germline CDR1 SNHLY, CDR2 FYNNEI. The V end lost 4 bases, the J end lost 6 bases, and 7 bases lay between the germline ends.

The V gene is TRBV5-4, the J gene TRBJ2-3, with D possibly TRBD2 on 6 matching bases. V was clipped by 4 bases and J by 0 bases, with 18 bases between them. This CDR3 region has 17 residues. CDR1 is SGHNT and CDR2 is YYREEE in the germline V gene (reference sequence). The CDR3 DNA follows: TGTGCCAGCAGCCGGATCTTTAGCGGTTTAAGCACAGATACGCAGTATTTT. Translating it yields CASSRIFSGLSTDTQYF.

The CDR3 protein is CASSLASGGAFIGELFF. The CDR3 DNA sequence: TGTGCCAGCAGCTTGGCCAGCGGGGGGGCCTTCATCGGGGAGCTGTTTTTT. The chain has TRBV5-4 and TRBJ2-2; 10 bases line up with TRBD2. J was trimmed by 7 bases and V by 0 bases; bases with no gene match: 9. CDR3 length: 17 residues. Germline lookup yields CDR1 SGHNT and CDR2 YYREEE (reference sequence).

In its sample, this clone was seen once. The V and J genes are TRBV7-7 and TRBJ2-1, with 11 nucleotides matching TRBD2. V lost 2 bases, J lost 5 bases, and 14 bases stayed unmatched. The CDR3 loop spans 19 amino acids. CDR1 is SSHAT, CDR2 FNYEAQ, per germline (reference sequence). The chain's CDR3 is CASSLQGLAGGVYHNEQFF. The CDR3 region has the DNA TGTGCCAGCAGCTTACAGGGGCTAGCGGGAGGAGTATACCACAATGAGCAGTTCTTC.

The genes are TRBV6-1 and TRBJ2-7, with D possibly matching TRBD1 (5 bases). Trimming removed 6 bases from V and 0 bases from J, with 12 bases in between. The V gene's germline CDR1 is MNHNS and CDR2 SASEGT. The CDR3 consists of 14 residues. The CDR3 reads CASSLDTSSYEQYF. The CDR3 region has the DNA TGTGCCAGCAGCTTGGACACCAGCTCCTACGAGCAGTACTTC.

The chain has TRBV7-2 and TRBJ2-7; 9 nucleotides match TRBD2. Per germline, CDR1 SGHTA and CDR2 FQGNSA. The junction had 11 bases not matched to a gene; V was cut back by 5 bases and J by 6 bases. CDR3 length: 15 residues. The chain's CDR3 is CASSLTLAGASEQYF. The CDR3 DNA sequence: TGTGCCAGCAGCCTGACTTTAGCGGGAGCTTCCGAGCAGTACTTC.

J is TRBJ1-6 and V is TRBV7-3, with 7 nucleotides matching TRBD1. J gave up 6 bases and V 4 bases, and 0 bases lay outside the gene matches. In germline, CDR1 is SGHTA, CDR2 FQGTGA. CDR3 length: 13 amino acids. This CDR3 is CASSSGGNSPLHF. CDR3 DNA sequence: TGTGCCAGCAGCTCAGGGGGTAATTCACCCCTCCACTTT.

This chain uses TRBV27 with TRBJ1-2; 9 nucleotides match TRBD1. V lost 0 bases to trimming and J lost 2 bases; unmatched junction nucleotides: 7. CDR3 size: 17 residues. CDR1 MNHEY and CDR2 SMNVEV come from the germline V gene (reference sequence). The CDR3 loop reads CASSLSPGQGINYGYTF. DNA for the CDR3: TGTGCCAGCAGTTTATCCCCGGGACAGGGAATAAACTATGGCTACACCTTC.

The count of this clone is one. The chain links TRBV7-2 to TRBJ2-7; TRBD2 agrees at 7 bases. The CDR3 length is 12 residues. The trim removed 10 bases at V and 6 bases at J, leaving 9 bases unmatched. Germline loops: CDR1 SGHTA, CDR2 FQGNSA. The DNA for the CDR3 is TGTGCCACCGCCCGGGGGGAGGGCGAGCAGTACTTC. It yields the protein CATARGEGEQYF.

This chain uses TRBV11-3 with TRBJ1-1; tentatively, D is TRBD1 (5 bases). The CDR3 covers 14 residues. V lost 3 bases, J lost 5 bases, and 13 bases lay in between. CDR1 SGHNT and CDR2 YENEEA come from the germline V gene. In DNA form, the CDR3 reads TGTGCCAGCAGCTTGGGGCATTTAAATACTGAAGCTTTCTTT. Protein sequence: CASSLGHLNTEAFF.

This clone was observed at least ten times. Within the sample, other DNA sequences also encode this same CDR3. The chain has TRBV6-5 and TRBJ1-5; TRBD1 aligns across 9 bases. V dropped 6 bases and J dropped 7; count of bases not matched to a gene: 7. Per the germline V gene, CDR1 is MNHEY and CDR2 is SVGAGI. The CDR3 is made up of 14 amino acids. CDR3 coding DNA: TGTGCCAGCAGCCTTACAGGGGGCGGGCAGCCCCAGCATTTT. This codes for CASSLTGGGQPQHF.

The chain has TRBV7-8 and TRBJ1-2; D is undetermined. Germline-derived CDR1 and CDR2 are SGHVS and FQNEAQ. This CDR3 is 12 amino acids long. V lost 2 bases to trimming and J lost 7 bases, with 8 bases between them. The CDR3 DNA follows: TGTGCCAGCAGCTTAAGCGGGTTTGGCTACACCTTC. This gives the protein CASSLSGFGYTF.

The count of this clone is one. V and J are TRBV5-1 and TRBJ2-3; D may be TRBD1 (6 bases). There are 15 residues in the CDR3. Trimming pared 4 bases from V and 0 bases from J, leaving 12 bases between. Germline CDR1 SGHRS, CDR2 YFSETQ. The CDR3 DNA reads TGCGCCAGCAGCGCACAGGGTACTAGCACAGATACGCAGTATTTT. Translating it yields CASSAQGTSTDTQYF.

The chain has TRBV27 and TRBJ1-2; the D gene is possibly TRBD1 (5 bases). This CDR3 spans 18 amino acids. V was trimmed by 5 bases and J by 8 bases, leaving 30 bases between them. Germline CDR1 MNHEY, CDR2 SMNVEV (reference sequence). The CDR3 nucleotides read TGTGCCAGCAGTCGGGGCAGCGGGTTGGGGAGAAAACCAATAGGCTACACCTTC. Protein: CASSRGSGLGRKPIGYTF.

V and J are TRBV5-6 and TRBJ2-1; 10 nucleotides match TRBD2. The V gene end was trimmed by 0 bases and the J gene end by 1 base; junction bases not matched to a gene: 4. The CDR3 is 17 amino acids. Germline lookup yields CDR1 SGHDT and CDR2 YYEEEE. The DNA of the CDR3 is TGTGCCAGCAGCTTGGCAGCGGGGGGGCCGTCCTACAATGAGCAGTTCTTC. Protein product: CASSLAAGGPSYNEQFF.

The V call is TRBV27, the J call TRBJ1-2, with D unclear. With 2 bases removed from V and 0 bases from J, the gap between germline ends came to 4 bases. Germline CDR1 is MNHEY and CDR2 is SMNVEV (reference sequence). This CDR3 spans 13 amino acids. Written as DNA, the CDR3 is TGTGCCAGCAGTTTACAGTCTAACTATGGCTACACCTTC. Amino acid sequence: CASSLQSNYGYTF.

V and J are TRBV28 and TRBJ2-5; 13 bases align to TRBD2. CDR3 size: 16 residues. The V and J ends lost 6 bases and 0 bases, in that order; junction bases with no gene match: 4. In germline, CDR1 is MDHEN, CDR2 SYDVKM. The CDR3 DNA sequence: TGTGCCAGCAGCCAGGGACTAGCGGGGCACCAAGAGACCCAGTACTTC. Amino acids: CASSQGLAGHQETQYF.

The chain links TRBV6-5 to TRBJ1-2, with D hard to call. Germline loops: CDR1 MNHEY, CDR2 SVGAGI. Deletions cut 5 bases from V and 0 bases from J, with 7 bases between. This CDR3 spans 13 amino acids. For the CDR3, the DNA is TGTGCCAGCAGTGAACACCCTAACTATGGCTACACCTTC. Amino acid sequence: CASSEHPNYGYTF.

The rearrangement joins TRBV7-9 to TRBJ1-1; possibly TRBD1 for D (6 bases). CDR1 is SEHNR, CDR2 FQNEAQ, per germline (reference sequence). Trimming shortened V by 11 bases and J by 1 base, and 17 bases separated the two germline ends. CDR3 size: 14 residues. Here the CDR3 reads CASTRGGQNTEAFF. The CDR3 bases are TGTGCCTCCACTAGGGGGGGACAGAACACTGAAGCTTTCTTT.

This chain links TRBV11-1 with TRBJ2-7, with D perhaps matching TRBD2 (7 bases). The germline V and J ends were trimmed by 5 bases and 3 bases, with 14 bases remaining between them. The germline V gene encodes CDR1 SGHAT and CDR2 FQDESV (reference sequence). This CDR3 is 14 amino acids long. The DNA of the CDR3 is TGTGCCAGCAGCCCAGGGGAGGGCCGCTACGAGCAGTACTTC. This codes for CASSPGEGRYEQYF.

V and J are TRBV7-6 and TRBJ2-2; 10 nucleotides match TRBD2. CDR1 and CDR2 (germline): SGHVS, FNYEAQ. The CDR3 spans 17 residues. V lost 5 bases and J lost 4; bases outside the gene matches: 10. CDR3 protein: CASSPIAGGRTTGELFF. CDR3 bases: TGTGCCAGCAGCCCCATAGCGGGGGGCCGGACCACCGGGGAGCTGTTTTTT. Drawing the rest from reference TRBV7-6 and TRBJ2-2, the complete variable domain is GAGVSQSPRYKVTKRGQDVALRCDPISGHVSLYWYRQALGQGPEFLTYFNYEAQQDKSGLPNDRFSAERPEGSISTLTIQRTEQRDSAMYRCASSPIAGGRTTGELFFGEGSRLTVL.

This chain connects TRBV7-2 to TRBJ2-7; 8 nucleotides match TRBD2. The trim removed 2 bases at V and 0 bases at J, leaving 6 bases unmatched. Germline CDR1 SGHTA, CDR2 FQGNSA. The CDR3 extends over 16 amino acids. CDR3 in amino acids: CASSLSERGSSYEQYF. CDR3 sequence (DNA): TGTGCCAGCAGCTTATCCGAGCGGGGGAGCTCCTACGAGCAGTACTTC. The full variable domain, with the rest looked up from reference TRBV7-2 and TRBJ2-7, is GAGVSQSPSNKVTEKGKDVELRCDPISGHTALYWYRQSLGQGLEFLIYFQGNSAPDKSGLPSDRFSAERTGGSVSTLTIQRTQQEDSAVYLCASSLSERGSSYEQYFGPGTRLTVT.

This clone has more than one count but fewer than ten. The chain recombines TRBV5-4 with TRBJ1-2, with a weak D call TRBD1 (5 bases). Deletions cut 0 bases from V and 4 bases from J, with 10 bases between. CDR3 size: 14 residues. In germline, CDR1 is SGHNT, CDR2 YYREEE (reference sequence). CDR3 in amino acids: CASSLVAGPYGYTF. The DNA for the CDR3 is TGTGCCAGCAGCTTGGTGGCAGGGCCCTATGGCTACACCTTC.

The chain couples TRBV19 to TRBJ1-1; D uncertain. There are 13 residues in the CDR3. Germline V gene lookup returns CDR1 LNHDA and CDR2 SQIVND (reference sequence). Between the trimmed V and J ends, which lost 1 base and 0 bases, there was a span of 3 bases. Here the CDR3 DNA reads TGTGCCAGTAGTATAGTCTTGAACACTGAAGCTTTCTTT. This translates into CASSIVLNTEAFF. Variable domain in full (rest from reference TRBV19 and TRBJ1-1): DGGITQSPKYLFRKEGQNVTLSCEQNLNHDAMYWYRQDPGQGLRLIYYSQIVNDFQKGDIAEGYSVSREKKESFPLTVTSAQKNPTAFYLCASSIVLNTEAFFGQGTRLTVV.